This T cell receptor beta chain came from a study of T cell responses to AZD1222 COVID-19 vaccine. General study findings and limits: Spike-specific TCR breadth and depth went up after people got two AZD1222 doses.

Clones were read by immunoSEQ multiplex PCR, and TCRdb kept only the in-frame ones, dropping some. Here the sample spans 80,000 to 85,000 clones, approximately 90% being singletons. Regarding this clone: What it binds is unknown.

The CDR3 runs 14 residues. The germline V gene encodes CDR1 MNHEY and CDR2 SVGAGI. The V gene lost 7 bases and the J gene lost 5 bases, with 17 bases spanning the gap. The receptor's source is an adult who received the AZD1222 COVID-19 vaccine. The rearrangement uses TRBV6-5 and TRBJ1-1; D might be TRBD1 (5 bases). The starting material was peripheral blood, obtained 28 days after the second AZD1222 dose. CDR3 in DNA: TGTGCCAGCACTCTGCTAACAGGCTGGACTGAAGCTTTCTTT. Its protein is CASTLLTGWTEAFF.